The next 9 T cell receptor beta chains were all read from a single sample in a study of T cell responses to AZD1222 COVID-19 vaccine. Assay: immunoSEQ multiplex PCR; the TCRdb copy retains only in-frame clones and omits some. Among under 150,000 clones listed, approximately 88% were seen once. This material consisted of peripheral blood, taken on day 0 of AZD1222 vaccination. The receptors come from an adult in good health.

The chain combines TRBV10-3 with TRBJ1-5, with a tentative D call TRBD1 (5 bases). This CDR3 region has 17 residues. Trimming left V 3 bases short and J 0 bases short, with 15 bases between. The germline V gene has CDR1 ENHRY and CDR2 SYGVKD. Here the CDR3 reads CAISDRTGPDSNQPQHF. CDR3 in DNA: TGTGCCATCAGTGACCGGACGGGACCTGATAGCAATCAGCCCCAGCATTTT.

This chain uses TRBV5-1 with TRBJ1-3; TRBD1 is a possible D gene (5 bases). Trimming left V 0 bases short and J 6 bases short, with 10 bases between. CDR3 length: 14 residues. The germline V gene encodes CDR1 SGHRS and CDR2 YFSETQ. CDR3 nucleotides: TGCGCCAGCAGCTTGGCCGGGACTGAAAACACCATATATTTT. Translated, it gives CASSLAGTENTIYF.

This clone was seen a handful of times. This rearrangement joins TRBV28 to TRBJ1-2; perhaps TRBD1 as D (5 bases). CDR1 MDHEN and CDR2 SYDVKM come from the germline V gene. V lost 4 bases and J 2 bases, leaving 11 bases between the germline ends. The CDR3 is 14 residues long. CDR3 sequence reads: CASSSSEGNYGYTF. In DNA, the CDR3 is TGTGCCAGCAGTTCGAGCGAGGGGAACTATGGCTACACCTTC.

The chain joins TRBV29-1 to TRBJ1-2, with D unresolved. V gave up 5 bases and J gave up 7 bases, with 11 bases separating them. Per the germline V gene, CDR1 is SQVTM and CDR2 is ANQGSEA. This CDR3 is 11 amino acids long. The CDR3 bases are TGCAGCGTTCCAGGCTACGGTGGCTACACCTTC. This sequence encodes CSVPGYGGYTF. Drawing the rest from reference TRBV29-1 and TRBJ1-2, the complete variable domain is SAVISQKPSRDICQRGTSLTIQCQVDSQVTMMFWYRQQPGQSLTLIATANQGSEATYESGFVIDKFPISRPNLTFSTLTVSNMSPEDSSIYLCSVPGYGGYTFGSGTRLTVV.

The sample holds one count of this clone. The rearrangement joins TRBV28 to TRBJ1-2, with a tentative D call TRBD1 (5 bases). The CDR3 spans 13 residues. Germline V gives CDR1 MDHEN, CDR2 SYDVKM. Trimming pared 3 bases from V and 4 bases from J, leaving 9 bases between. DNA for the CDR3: TGTGCCAGCAGTTTGCGACAGATCTATGGCTACACCTTC. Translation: CASSLRQIYGYTF.

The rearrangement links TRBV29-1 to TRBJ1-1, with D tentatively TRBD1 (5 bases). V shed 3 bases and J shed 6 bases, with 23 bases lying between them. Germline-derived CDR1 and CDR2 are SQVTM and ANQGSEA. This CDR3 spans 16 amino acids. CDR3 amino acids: CSVEPNWGSSPPEAFF. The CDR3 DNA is TGCAGCGTTGAGCCTAACTGGGGGAGTAGTCCCCCTGAAGCTTTCTTT.

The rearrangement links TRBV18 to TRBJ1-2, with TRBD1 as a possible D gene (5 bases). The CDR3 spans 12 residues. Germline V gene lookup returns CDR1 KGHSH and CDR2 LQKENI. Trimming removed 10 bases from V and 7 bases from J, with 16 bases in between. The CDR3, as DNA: TGTGCCACCGGGGTGGGGGACGGTGGCTACACCTTC. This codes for CATGVGDGGYTF.

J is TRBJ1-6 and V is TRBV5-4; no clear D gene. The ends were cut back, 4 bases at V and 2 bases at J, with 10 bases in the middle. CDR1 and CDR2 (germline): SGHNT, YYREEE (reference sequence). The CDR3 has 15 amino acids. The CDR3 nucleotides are TGTGCCAGCAGCCGAGAGCGGGCCTATAATTCACCCCTCCACTTT. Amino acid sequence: CASSRERAYNSPLHF.

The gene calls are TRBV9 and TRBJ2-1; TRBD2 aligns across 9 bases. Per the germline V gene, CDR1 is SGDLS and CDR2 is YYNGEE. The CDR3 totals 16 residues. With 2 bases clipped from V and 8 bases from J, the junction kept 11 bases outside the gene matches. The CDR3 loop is CASSVATGTSNDEQFF. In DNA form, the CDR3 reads TGTGCCAGCAGCGTCGCAACCGGGACTAGCAACGATGAGCAGTTCTTC.